This record looks at one T cell receptor (beta chain) sequence and its context. Germline V lookup: CDR1 MDHEN, CDR2 SYDVKM. CDR3 length: 14 residues. With 4 bases clipped from V and 4 bases from J, the junction kept 6 bases outside the gene matches. The authors' processing: Estimation of nucleated cell counts was performed using reference gene primer amplification. Clones were read by immunoSEQ multiplex PCR, and TCRdb kept only the in-frame ones, dropping some. V and J calls and clone size are as listed in that table; D and trimming were resolved from the DNA. In the table there are 350,000 or so clones, approximately 86% of which are singletons. This entry belongs to a study of blood T cell repertoires in COVID-19. Study details: COVID-19 samples collected from the United States, Italy and Spain covered acute and convalescent phases.

The sequence came from a middle-aged woman with acute COVID-19. The chain carries TRBV28 and TRBJ1-2; TRBD1 agrees at 7 bases. The sequencing input was PBMCs or T cells enriched from blood (not recorded which). The CDR3 sequence is CASSSSRGFYGYTF. The DNA of the CDR3 is TGTGCCAGCAGTTCGAGCAGGGGGTTCTATGGCTACACCTTC.